Listed here are 27 T cell receptor beta chains from one sample, sequenced in a study of long-term antiretroviral therapy in people with HIV. Survey-level immunoSEQ v3.0 assays were run. Clones were sequenced by immunoSEQ multiplex PCR, and TCRdb holds only the in-frame ones, with some missing. Of some 28,000 clones in the sample, 75% to 85% were seen once. The material sequenced was unsorted PBMCs, taken 0.3 years after starting antiretroviral therapy. The receptors stem from a man aged 40-50 years with HIV.

The chain combines TRBV7-9 with TRBJ2-7; TRBD2 matches 15 bases. V shed 5 bases, J shed 5 bases, and the junction held 10 bases outside the gene matches. The CDR3 is 17 residues long. In germline, CDR1 is SEHNR, CDR2 FQNEAQ (reference sequence). The CDR3 DNA sequence: TGTGCCAGCAGCCCCTCGGGACTAGCGGGAGGTGGCCACGAGCAGTACTTC. This sequence encodes CASSPSGLAGGGHEQYF.

This clone turned up a few times. The chain is built from TRBV7-2 and TRBJ1-6; D is unresolved. The V gene's germline CDR1 is SGHTA and CDR2 FQGNSA. This CDR3 contains 14 residues. Trimming removed 3 bases at V and 11 bases at J, with 14 bases between. CDR3 amino acids: CASSLGPSSPPLHF. Written as DNA, the CDR3 is TGTGCCAGCAGCTTGGGTCCCTCTTCTCCACCCCTCCACTTT.

The gene calls are TRBV5-5 and TRBJ1-4; 7 bases match TRBD1. The CDR3 is 18 amino acids. Germline V gene data show CDR1 as SGHKS and CDR2 as YYEKEE (reference sequence). With V trimmed by 4 bases and J by 2 bases, 14 bases remained unmatched. The DNA for the CDR3 is TGTGCCAGCAGCCGAGCAGGGGGGGGCGCACGCACTAATGAAAAACTGTTTTTT. Translation gives CASSRAGGGARTNEKLFF. Using reference TRBV5-5 and TRBJ1-4 for the parts outside the CDR3, the full variable domain is DAGVTQSPTHLIKTRGQQVTLRCSPISGHKSVSWYQQVLGQGPQFIFQYYEKEERGRGNFPDRFSARQFPNYSSELNVNALLLGDSALYLCASSRAGGGARTNEKLFFGSGTQLSVL.

The chain links TRBV6-5 to TRBJ1-5, with TRBD1 matching over 9 bases. Germline CDR1 reads MNHEY; CDR2 reads SVGAGI. This CDR3 has 15 residues. The trim removed 4 bases at V and 4 bases at J, leaving 5 bases unmatched. CDR3 region: CASSSTGTGNQPQHF. The CDR3 bases are TGTGCCAGCAGTTCCACCGGGACAGGGAATCAGCCCCAGCATTTT.

The chain joins TRBV10-3 to TRBJ1-2, with D possibly TRBD1 on 6 matching bases. Germline V gene data show CDR1 as ENHRY and CDR2 as SYGVKD. The CDR3 runs 14 residues. The V end lost 5 bases, the J end lost 7 bases, and 17 bases lay between the germline ends. CDR3 DNA sequence: TGTGCCATCAGTACTTCCTGGGGGGCTGGTGGCTACACCTTC. It specifies CAISTSWGAGGYTF.

The chain couples TRBV5-4 to TRBJ2-3, with TRBD2 matching 10 bases. J gave up 6 bases and V 4 bases, and 11 bases lay outside the gene matches. From germline, CDR1 is SGHNT and CDR2 YYREEE (reference sequence). The CDR3 extends over 16 amino acids. CDR3 DNA: TGTGCCAGCAGCCCCGGGAGGACTAGCGGTGTGGATACGCAGTATTTT. It encodes CASSPGRTSGVDTQYF.

The chain combines TRBV19 with TRBJ1-5; 8 nucleotides match TRBD1. This CDR3 is 14 amino acids long. V dropped 4 bases and J dropped 9; count of bases not matched to a gene: 8. The germline V gene has CDR1 LNHDA and CDR2 SQIVND (reference sequence). The CDR3 DNA reads TGTGCCAGTAGTACCGGGACAGGAGGTATGCCCCAGCATTTT. Translated, it gives CASSTGTGGMPQHF.

The chain employs TRBV11-2 and TRBJ2-3; 7 bases match TRBD1. The V gene's germline CDR1 is SGHAT and CDR2 FQNNGV. After removal of 5 bases from V and 2 bases from J, the junction contained 4 bases not matched to a gene. CDR3 length equals 14 residues. The CDR3 DNA follows: TGTGCCAGCAGCACGAGGGGGCTCACAGATACGCAGTATTTT. Protein: CASSTRGLTDTQYF.

The chain employs TRBV29-1 and TRBJ1-5; D is uncertain. V lost 4 bases to trimming and J lost 5 bases, with 12 bases between them. The CDR3 contains 13 residues. CDR1 and CDR2 from the germline V gene are SQVTM and ANQGSEA. The CDR3 DNA reads as TGCAGCGTTGCGGGATTAGCGGATCAGCCCCAGCATTTT. Encoded protein: CSVAGLADQPQHF.

This sequence joins TRBV11-2 and TRBJ2-7; 10 bases are a match to TRBD2. V lost 4 bases and J lost 4; bases outside the gene matches: 7. This CDR3 has 15 amino acids. Germline V gene sequence: CDR1 SGHAT, CDR2 FQNNGV. DNA of the CDR3: TGTGCCAGCAGCTCGGGGGCTAGCGGGAGATACGAGCAGTACTTC. Translating gives CASSSGASGRYEQYF. The variable domain in full, with the rest retrieved from reference TRBV11-2 and TRBJ2-7, is EAGVAQSPRYKIIEKRQSVAFWCNPISGHATLYWYQQILGQGPKLLIQFQNNGVVDDSQLPKDRFSAERLKGVDSTLKIQPAKLEDSAVYLCASSSGASGRYEQYFGPGTRLTVT.

The chain couples TRBV5-1 to TRBJ2-7; 9 nucleotides line up with TRBD1. There are 15 residues in the CDR3. Trimming cost V 3 bases and J 3 bases; bases outside gene matches: 7. CDR1 SGHRS and CDR2 YFSETQ come from the germline V gene. CDR3: CASSWDREGIYEQYF. The CDR3 DNA sequence: TGCGCCAGCAGCTGGGACAGGGAAGGTATCTACGAGCAGTACTTC.

By proportion, this clone is medium-sized. In nucleotides, the CDR3 is TGTGCCAGCAGTTCACAGGGAGGGGGACACTATGGCTACACCTTC. Protein product: CASSSQGGGHYGYTF. The chain has TRBV6-5 and TRBJ1-2; possibly TRBD1 for D (6 bases). Germline CDR1 MNHEY, CDR2 SVGAGI. Trimming pared 4 bases from V and 3 bases from J, leaving 15 bases between. This CDR3 spans 15 amino acids.

The chain joins TRBV7-9 to TRBJ1-2, with TRBD1 matching over 8 bases. The germline gives CDR1 SEHNR, CDR2 FQNEAQ (reference sequence). V shed 6 bases and J 6 bases; nucleotides not matched to a gene: 6. CDR3 length: 13 amino acids. The CDR3 DNA sequence: TGTGCCAGCAGACCAGGGACAGGAGATGGCTACACCTTC. Amino acids: CASRPGTGDGYTF.

The chain couples TRBV6-4 to TRBJ2-1, with a weak D call TRBD2 (5 bases). Germline CDR1 reads MRHNA; CDR2 reads SNTAGT. The CDR3 totals 14 residues. V was clipped by 6 bases and J by 1 base, with 10 bases between them. As DNA, the CDR3 is TGTGCCAGCAGCCGGACTGGATCCTACAATGAGCAGTTCTTC. Protein sequence: CASSRTGSYNEQFF.

J is TRBJ2-2 and V is TRBV25-1; either TRBD1 or TRBD2 may fit D (5 bases each). CDR1 is MGHDK, CDR2 SYGVNS, per germline. The ends were cut back, 6 bases at V and 5 bases at J, with 10 bases in the middle. CDR3 length equals 13 residues. CDR3 nucleotides: TGTGCCAGCAGCTGGGACGGAACCGGGGAGCTGTTTTTT. Translation gives CASSWDGTGELFF.

This chain links TRBV28 with TRBJ2-3; maybe TRBD2 (6 bases). CDR3 length equals 16 residues. The germline CDR1 and CDR2 sequences are MDHEN and SYDVKM. The ends were cut back, 5 bases at V and 3 bases at J, with 18 bases in the middle. The CDR3 sequence: CASSPLGGKGTDTQYF. The CDR3 bases are TGTGCCAGCAGTCCCCTTGGCGGGAAGGGAACAGATACGCAGTATTTT.

This CDR3 reads CATSRVGGTGANVLTF. CDR3 bases: TGTGCCACCAGCAGAGTTGGGGGGACGGGGGCCAACGTCCTGACTTTC. J is TRBJ2-6 and V is TRBV15; D is perhaps TRBD2 (6 bases). The V end lost 1 base, the J end lost 4 bases, and 11 bases lay between the germline ends. CDR1 LNHNV and CDR2 YYDKDF come from the germline V gene (reference sequence). The CDR3 sequence is 16 residues long.

This clone was recorded only once. V is TRBV2 and J is TRBJ2-2; a possible D gene is TRBD2 (6 bases). The germline gives CDR1 SNHLY, CDR2 FYNNEI. Trimming removed 7 bases at V and 0 bases at J, with 9 bases between. The CDR3 loop spans 14 amino acids. CDR3 amino acids: CASTWGANTGELFF. For the CDR3, the DNA is TGTGCCAGCACGTGGGGGGCGAACACCGGGGAGCTGTTTTTT.

The chain links TRBV28 to TRBJ1-4, with TRBD1 matching over 10 bases. J lost 2 bases, V lost 5 bases, and 5 bases had no gene match. Per the germline V gene, CDR1 is MDHEN and CDR2 is SYDVKM. The CDR3 is 16 amino acids. CDR3 residues: CASSTTDRGTNEKLFF. The CDR3 DNA reads TGTGCCAGCAGTACTACGGACAGGGGGACTAATGAAAAACTGTTTTTT.

The gene calls are TRBV6-5 and TRBJ2-5; D gene uncertain. The CDR3 contains 12 residues. Germline CDR1 reads MNHEY; CDR2 reads SVGAGI. V was pared by 4 bases and J by 1 base, with 4 bases between. CDR3 DNA sequence: TGTGCCAGCAGTTGGTCCCAAGAGACCCAGTACTTC. The encoded protein is CASSWSQETQYF.

In this sample, this clone turned up a few times. This chain links TRBV30 with TRBJ1-2; 7 bases map to TRBD1. Losses at the gene ends were 4 bases for V and 7 bases for J; bases not matched to a gene: 6. The length of the CDR3 is 12 residues. CDR1 GTSNPN and CDR2 SVGIG come from the germline V gene (reference sequence). CDR3 bases: TGTGCCTGGACAGGGGGGAGTGGTGGCTACACCTTC. Its translation: CAWTGGSGGYTF.

This clone showed up just a few times. J is TRBJ1-6 and V is TRBV7-8; D ambiguous. Trimming took off 5 bases at V and 8 bases at J, with 16 bases between the two ends. The CDR3 contains 15 residues. The germline V gene encodes CDR1 SGHVS and CDR2 FQNEAQ. The CDR3 bases are TGTGCCAGCAGCGCCCAGACACTTAGGGATTCACCCCTCCACTTT. Residues: CASSAQTLRDSPLHF.

The chain has TRBV19 and TRBJ2-1; D uncertain. The CDR3 is 11 residues long. Trimming removed 7 bases at V and 6 bases at J, with 7 bases between. Germline CDR1 LNHDA, CDR2 SQIVND (reference sequence). DNA of the CDR3: TGTGCCAGTACCCTCGGCAATGAGCAGTTCTTC. The encoded protein is CASTLGNEQFF.

The rearrangement uses TRBV6-5 and TRBJ1-3; 7 bases fit TRBD1. V shed 4 bases, J shed 3 bases, and the junction held 3 bases outside the gene matches. The CDR3 length is 14 residues. Germline V CDR1 and CDR2: MNHEY, SVGAGI. This CDR3 is CASSLTGIGNTIYF. CDR3 in DNA: TGTGCCAGCAGTTTGACAGGGATTGGAAACACCATATATTTT.

The rearrangement links TRBV4-3 to TRBJ2-5; the D gene is possibly TRBD2 (5 bases). Germline-derived CDR1 and CDR2 are LGHNA and YSLEER. V was shortened by 0 bases and J by 4 bases, with 15 bases between the two germline ends. There are 16 residues in the CDR3. DNA of the CDR3: TGCGCCAGCAGCCAAGATCACGGCGGGTGGAGAGAGACCCAGTACTTC. This translates into CASSQDHGGWRETQYF.

This clone has just one count. The chain joins TRBV7-2 to TRBJ2-2; 8 bases line up with TRBD1. This CDR3 spans 15 amino acids. CDR1 SGHTA and CDR2 FQGNSA come from the germline V gene. J gave up 4 bases and V 3 bases, and 4 bases lay outside the gene matches. For the CDR3, the DNA is TGTGCCAGCAGCTTCGGGACAGGAATCACCGGGGAGCTGTTTTTT. Protein sequence: CASSFGTGITGELFF.

This clone was picked up a small number of times. The gene calls are TRBV14 and TRBJ1-5; D gene uncertain. This CDR3 comprises 13 residues. Germline V gene lookup returns CDR1 SGHDN and CDR2 FVKESK. V shed 4 bases and J shed 5 bases, with 9 bases lying between them. CDR3 sequence: CASSRGEYQPQHF. The CDR3 nucleotides are TGTGCCAGCAGCCGAGGAGAATATCAGCCCCAGCATTTT.